The rows below give T cell receptor beta chains drawn from one sample of a study of regulatory T cells in long-lasting Graves disease. Via MiXCR, TCRdb re-called the multiplex PCR reads, giving one row per CDR3 protein. This sample has about 660,000 distinct CDR3 sequences, with 30% found just once. Specimen: peripheral blood mononuclear cells (PBMCs), collected when the disease was refractory, from a patient treated with antithyroid drugs. Receptors originate from a female donor with Graves disease. Each CDR3 is given with its conserved first and last residue. D genes are given only for firm matches. Clone size is shown for a subset of rows, as once, few, many or a class of expanded clone.

D gene	clone size	J gene	V gene	CDR3 protein	CDR3 DNA
TRBD1	many	TRBJ1-2	TRBV28	CASSFTPPTGVGYTF	TGTGCCAGCAGTTTCACGCCTCCGACAGGGGTGGGCTACACCTTC
NA	NA	TRBJ1-2	TRBV7-2	CASSQRRGKNYGYTF	TGTGCCAGCAGCCAAAGGCGGGGGAAGAACTATGGCTACACCTTC
TRBD1	few	TRBJ2-2	TRBV9	CASRLGGLDTGELFF	TGTGCCAGCAGACTAGGGGGCCTAGACACCGGGGAGCTGTTTTTT
TRBD1	NA	TRBJ1-2	TRBV28	CASSFPEDRGHFGYTF	TGTGCCAGCAGTTTCCCAGAGGACAGGGGACATTTTGGCTACACCTTC
NA	many	TRBJ1-5	TRBV20-1	CSARETGDQPQHF	TGCAGTGCTAGAGAGACAGGAGATCAGCCCCAGCATTTT
NA	once	TRBJ1-1	TRBV27	CASSETNMNTEAFF	TGTGCCAGCAGCGAGACAAATATGAACACTGAAGCTTTCTTT
TRBD1	many	TRBJ1-2	TRBV2	CASSALGGLGYTF	TGTGCCAGCAGTGCTCTAGGGGGCCTGGGCTACACCTTC
TRBD2	NA	TRBJ2-4	TRBV13	CASSSGTSGLAKNIQYF	TGTGCCAGCAGCTCCGGGACTAGCGGATTAGCCAAAAACATTCAGTACTTC
TRBD2	few	TRBJ2-1	TRBV12-3/TRBV12-4	CASSLAASGRNEQFF	TGTGCCAGCAGTTTAGCGGCTAGCGGGAGGAATGAGCAGTTCTTC
TRBD1	NA	TRBJ2-7	TRBV27	CASGRDRGNEQYF	TGTGCCAGCGGCCGGGACAGGGGAAACGAGCAGTACTTC
TRBD1	few	TRBJ1-2	TRBV19	CASTLDRVEGYTF	TGTGCCAGTACCCTAGACAGGGTAGAGGGCTACACCTTC
NA	NA	TRBJ2-3	TRBV3-1	CASSQVLTDTQYF	TGTGCCAGCAGCCAAGTCCTAACAGATACGCAGTATTTT
NA	few	TRBJ2-7	TRBV2	CASSREFFSYEQYF	TGTGCCAGCAGCAGGGAATTCTTCTCCTACGAGCAGTACTTC
TRBD1	few	TRBJ2-7	TRBV10-2	CASTRTGSSYEQYF	TGCGCCAGCACGAGGACAGGGAGCTCCTACGAGCAGTACTTC
TRBD1	few	TRBJ1-4	TRBV6-1	CASSKDRGTQTELFF	TGTGCCAGCAGTAAAGACAGGGGCACCCAGACGGAACTGTTTTTT
TRBD2	many	TRBJ2-7	TRBV6-5	CASSSTSGTSYEQYF	TGTGCCAGCAGTTCGACTAGCGGGACCTCCTACGAGCAGTACTTC
TRBD1	NA	TRBJ2-5	TRBV11-2	CASSLGQAGQGMETQYF	TGTGCCAGCAGCTTAGGACAAGCGGGACAGGGAATGGAGACCCAGTACTTC
NA	NA	TRBJ1-4	TRBV20-1	CSARATDRPDLELFF	TGCAGTGCTAGAGCGACAGACCGGCCTGACCTGGAACTGTTTTTT
TRBD1	NA	TRBJ2-5	TRBV4-1	CASSKTGGRETQYF	TGCGCCAGCAGCAAGACAGGGGGCCGGGAGACCCAGTACTTC
NA	few	TRBJ1-4	TRBV7-2	CASSLSGDEKLFF	TGTGCCAGCAGCTTGTCAGGGGATGAAAAACTGTTTTTT
NA	NA	TRBJ1-2	TRBV15	CATSRETVGYTF	TGTGCCACCAGCAGAGAGACGGTTGGCTACACCTTC
TRBD1	few	TRBJ2-7	TRBV4-1	CASSQDGTGYEQYF	TGCGCCAGCAGCCAAGATGGGACAGGCTACGAGCAGTACTTC
NA	NA	TRBJ1-1	TRBV3-1	CASSQRRLGNTEAFF	TGTGCCAGCAGCCAGAGACGGCTTGGGAACACTGAAGCTTTCTTT
TRBD1	few	TRBJ1-4	TRBV20-1	CSASKGTGSEKLFF	TGCAGTGCTAGCAAAGGGACAGGGAGTGAAAAACTGTTTTTT
NA	NA	TRBJ1-1	TRBV2	CASSYNGVDTEAFF	TGTGCCAGCAGTTACAACGGGGTGGACACTGAAGCTTTCTTT
TRBD1	NA	TRBJ1-4	TRBV11-2	CASSQDASRTGSEKLFF	TGTGCCAGCAGCCAAGATGCCTCCCGGACAGGGAGTGAAAAACTGTTTTTT
TRBD1	few	TRBJ1-2	TRBV7-2	CASSPSPQGTYGYTF	TGTGCCAGCAGCCCCAGCCCACAGGGGACCTATGGCTACACCTTC
TRBD1	NA	TRBJ1-2	TRBV6-2/TRBV6-3	CASSSAGTGGYGYTF	TGTGCCAGCAGTAGCGCCGGGACAGGGGGTTATGGCTACACCTTC
NA	few	TRBJ2-7	TRBV6-1	CASTARDYEQYF	TGTGCCAGCACCGCCAGGGACTACGAGCAGTACTTC
NA	NA	TRBJ1-1	TRBV5-1	CASSWGASQGEAFF	TGCGCCAGCAGCTGGGGCGCCTCACAGGGAGAAGCTTTCTTT
NA	NA	TRBJ2-5	TRBV20-1	CSFKTGGETQYF	TGCAGTTTTAAGACAGGAGGAGAGACCCAGTACTTC
NA	NA	TRBJ1-2	TRBV3-1	CASSQDFGARGSGYTF	TGTGCCAGCAGCCAAGATTTCGGGGCACGGGGGTCTGGCTACACCTTC
TRBD1	many	TRBJ1-6	TRBV2	CASSEDRGTHNSPLHF	TGTGCCAGCAGTGAAGACAGGGGCACTCATAATTCACCCCTCCACTTT
NA	few	TRBJ2-1	TRBV2	CASSSGEFRSYNEQFF	TGTGCCAGCAGTAGTGGGGAATTCAGGTCCTACAATGAGCAGTTCTTC
NA	few	TRBJ2-2	TRBV6-1	CASSQLGGTGELFF	TGTGCCAGCAGTCAACTAGGGGGCACCGGGGAGCTGTTTTTT
TRBD2	NA	TRBJ2-3	TRBV11-2	CASSRRTSGSPTDTQYF	TGTGCCAGCAGCCGACGGACTAGCGGGAGTCCGACGGATACGCAGTATTTT
NA	few	TRBJ1-2	TRBV11-2	CASSQDMMSFGYTF	TGTGCCAGCAGCCAAGACATGATGTCGTTCGGCTACACCTTC
TRBD1	NA	TRBJ1-1	TRBV7-2	CASSLKTGGMTEAFF	TGTGCCAGCAGCTTAAAGACAGGGGGTATGACTGAAGCTTTCTTT
NA	few	TRBJ2-5	TRBV30	CAWSVPLRPAETQYF	TGTGCCTGGAGTGTTCCCCTGCGGCCAGCAGAGACCCAGTACTTC
TRBD1	NA	TRBJ2-7	TRBV6-1	CASSGGQGSYYEQYF	TGTGCCAGCAGTGGTGGACAGGGATCCTATTACGAGCAGTACTTC
TRBD1	NA	TRBJ1-4	TRBV5-6	CASSLAGGGLNEKLFF	TGTGCCAGCAGCTTGGCCGGAGGGGGCTTAAATGAAAAACTGTTTTTT
NA	many	TRBJ2-7	TRBV2	CASKGPRFPYEQYF	TGTGCCAGCAAAGGCCCTCGGTTCCCCTACGAGCAGTACTTC
NA	NA	TRBJ1-5	TRBV18	CASSPLRDPSSNQPQHF	TGTGCCAGCTCACCGCTCCGGGACCCTTCTAGCAATCAGCCCCAGCATTTT
NA	few	TRBJ1-4	TRBV20-1	CSAYPRVNEKLFF	TGCAGTGCCTACCCGAGGGTCAATGAAAAACTGTTTTTT
NA	NA	TRBJ1-2	TRBV9	CASSVSSDYGCTF	TGTGCCAGCAGCGTCAGCTCAGACTATGGCTGCACCTTC
NA	NA	TRBJ2-7	TRBV3-1	CASSQGLGTYEQYF	TGTGCCAGCAGCCAAGGTCTGGGCACCTACGAGCAGTACTTC